Listed here are 16 T cell receptor beta chains from one sample, sequenced in a study of cytomegalovirus exposure and HLA in healthy donors. A multiplex PCR was run with 60 Vbeta primers and 13 Jbeta primers. Only in-frame clones appear in the TCRdb table, and some are missing; sequencing was by immunoSEQ multiplex PCR. The repertoire consists of 150,000 to 200,000 clones, with around 80% occurring once and the leading ten covering around 11%. The material sequenced was PBMCs. The receptors here all came from a man aged 18 to 29 in good health and CMV-seropositive.

This sequence joins TRBV18 and TRBJ1-2; 9 positions agree with TRBD1. The CDR3 covers 16 residues. The germline gives CDR1 KGHSH, CDR2 LQKENI. The V gene end was trimmed by 2 bases and the J gene end by 2 bases; junction bases not matched to a gene: 6. The CDR3 nucleotides are TGTGCCAGCTCACCAGTTACAGGACAGGGGAACTATGGCTACACCTTC. Its protein product is CASSPVTGQGNYGYTF.

The chain is built from TRBV28 and TRBJ2-7, with D perhaps TRBD1 (6 bases). The ends were cut back, 1 base at V and 8 bases at J, with 12 bases in the middle. The V gene's germline CDR1 is MDHEN and CDR2 SYDVKM. The CDR3 has 13 amino acids. The CDR3 protein is CASSLLQGVQQYF. CDR3 in DNA: TGTGCCAGCAGTTTATTACAGGGCGTACAGCAGTACTTC.

The chain links TRBV5-8 to TRBJ1-1, with 8 bases that match TRBD1. Per the germline V gene, CDR1 is SGHTS and CDR2 is YDEGEE. The length of the CDR3 is 15 residues. The V and J ends lost 3 bases and 3 bases, in that order; junction bases with no gene match: 7. The CDR3 spells CASSWPGQVDTEAFF. The CDR3 nucleotides read TGTGCCAGCAGCTGGCCGGGACAGGTAGACACTGAAGCTTTCTTT.

The V and J genes are TRBV28 and TRBJ2-7; TRBD1 aligns across 7 bases. CDR1 is MDHEN and CDR2 is SYDVKM in the germline V gene. V was pared by 6 bases and J by 3 bases, with 14 bases of the junction left unmatched. This CDR3 is built from 16 residues. CDR3 loop: CASSSTWDRYYYEQYF. In nucleotides, the CDR3 is TGTGCCAGCAGCTCCACCTGGGACAGATACTACTACGAGCAGTACTTC.

This clone has only one observation. The rearrangement uses TRBV16 and TRBJ2-7; 11 bases fit TRBD2. The CDR3 consists of 13 residues. The germline CDR1 and CDR2 sequences are KGHSY and FQNENV. Trimming cost V 3 bases and J 6 bases; bases outside gene matches: 1. CDR3 in amino acids: CASSHLAGGEQYF. The CDR3 bases are TGTGCCAGCAGCCACCTAGCGGGAGGCGAGCAGTACTTC.

V usage is TRBV11-2 and J usage is TRBJ2-3, with D possibly TRBD2 on 5 matching bases. CDR1 and CDR2 from the germline V gene are SGHAT and FQNNGV. The CDR3 extends over 14 amino acids. The V end was cut by 4 bases, the J end by 6 bases, with 14 bases between. This CDR3 reads CASSSDLLWDTQYF. The CDR3 nucleotides read TGTGCCAGCAGCTCGGACTTGCTGTGGGATACGCAGTATTTT. The full variable domain, in which reference TRBV11-2 and TRBJ2-3 provide the parts outside the CDR3, is EAGVAQSPRYKIIEKRQSVAFWCNPISGHATLYWYQQILGQGPKLLIQFQNNGVVDDSQLPKDRFSAERLKGVDSTLKIQPAKLEDSAVYLCASSSDLLWDTQYFGPGTRLTVL.

This chain links TRBV15 with TRBJ2-7; no reliable D call. There are 15 residues in the CDR3. Germline CDR1 and CDR2: LNHNV and YYDKDF (reference sequence). V lost 5 bases to trimming and J lost 3 bases, with 17 bases between them. CDR3 region: CATSVGRIISYEQYF. The CDR3 DNA sequence: TGTGCCACCAGCGTTGGCAGGATAATAAGCTACGAGCAGTACTTC. The full variable domain, rest sourced from reference TRBV15 and TRBJ2-7, is DAMVIQNPRYQVTQFGKPVTLSCSQTLNHNVMYWYQQKSSQAPKLLFHYYDKDFNNEADTPDNFQSRRPNTSFCFLDIRSPGLGDTAMYLCATSVGRIISYEQYFGPGTRLTVT.

This clone was detected only a few times. The chain links TRBV7-9 to TRBJ1-1; D perhaps matches TRBD1 (5 bases). The CDR3 is 12 amino acids. CDR1 is SEHNR and CDR2 is FQNEAQ in the germline V gene (reference sequence). Trimming cost V 4 bases and J 8 bases, with 11 bases left between them. The CDR3, as DNA: TGTGCCAGCAGCTCAACCAAGGGGGAAGCTTTCTTT. Amino acid sequence: CASSSTKGEAFF. The full variable domain, in which reference TRBV7-9 and TRBJ1-1 provide the parts outside the CDR3, is DTGVSQNPRHKITKRGQNVTFRCDPISEHNRLYWYRQTLGQGPEFLTYFQNEAQLEKSRLLSDRFSAERPKGSFSTLEIQRTEQGDSAMYLCASSSTKGEAFFGQGTRLTVV.

This clone was found a few times. V is TRBV25-1 and J is TRBJ2-2, with 7 positions matching TRBD2. CDR3 length: 12 amino acids. CDR1 is MGHDK, CDR2 SYGVNS, per germline. V was clipped by 6 bases and J by 8 bases; unmatched bases: 3. This CDR3 reads CASRGAGGELFF. CDR3 bases: TGTGCCAGCAGGGGAGCGGGAGGGGAGCTGTTTTTT.

This clone was seen only a few times. The V call is TRBV6-1, the J call TRBJ1-5; D is undetermined. The CDR3 is made up of 14 amino acids. Germline lookup yields CDR1 MNHNS and CDR2 SASEGT. The ends were cut back, 10 bases at V and 2 bases at J, with 15 bases in the middle. Written as DNA, the CDR3 is TGTGCCACCCGTTTTCCGGAGGGCAATCAGCCCCAGCATTTT. Amino acid sequence: CATRFPEGNQPQHF.

The rearrangement uses TRBV2 and TRBJ2-5; D might be TRBD1 (6 bases). This CDR3 region has 14 residues. V lost 6 bases and J lost 0, with 11 bases in between. The germline gives CDR1 SNHLY, CDR2 FYNNEI. The CDR3 nucleotides read TGTGCCAGCAGGGTAACAGGGTACCAAGAGACCCAGTACTTC. It yields the protein CASRVTGYQETQYF.

The rearrangement links TRBV4-1 to TRBJ2-1; weak D call: TRBD2 (6 bases). Trimming removed 4 bases from V and 3 bases from J, with 13 bases in between. The CDR3 runs 15 residues. Germline V gene data show CDR1 as MGHRA and CDR2 as YSYEKL. This CDR3 reads CASSPGGESYNEQFF. Here the CDR3 DNA reads TGCGCCAGCAGCCCGGGCGGGGAAAGCTACAATGAGCAGTTCTTC.

The rearrangement joins TRBV28 to TRBJ2-6; the D gene is possibly TRBD1 (6 bases). Per the germline V gene, CDR1 is MDHEN and CDR2 is SYDVKM. V was pared by 11 bases and J by 0 bases, with 20 bases between. CDR3 size: 17 residues. The CDR3 coding sequence is TGTGCCGTAGACCTACGGGACAAGTACTCTGGGGCCAACGTCCTGACTTTC. It translates to CAVDLRDKYSGANVLTF. Full variable domain (rest looked up from reference TRBV28 and TRBJ2-6): DVKVTQSSRYLVKRTGEKVFLECVQDMDHENMFWYRQDPGLGLRLIYFSYDVKMKEKGDIPEGYSVSREKKERFSLILESASTNQTSMYLCAVDLRDKYSGANVLTFGAGSRLTVL.

The chain couples TRBV28 to TRBJ2-3; 10 bases agree with TRBD2. Germline assignment: CDR1 MDHEN and CDR2 SYDVKM. V shed 5 bases, J shed 2 bases, and the junction held 7 bases outside the gene matches. This CDR3 spans 16 amino acids. DNA for the CDR3: TGTGCCAGCAGTCTCCTACTAGCGGGGAACACAGATACGCAGTATTTT. Residues: CASSLLLAGNTDTQYF.

The chain combines TRBV14 with TRBJ1-2; unclear D gene. The CDR3 is made up of 12 amino acids. Trimming took 4 bases from V and 0 from J, leaving 3 bases between them. From germline, CDR1 is SGHDN and CDR2 FVKESK. In DNA, the CDR3 is TGTGCCAGCAGCCTAGCTAACTATGGCTACACCTTC. Encoded protein: CASSLANYGYTF.

This chain joins TRBV7-8 and TRBJ2-7, with no clear D. The CDR3 extends over 14 amino acids. Germline CDR1 reads SGHVS; CDR2 reads FQNEAQ. V lost 5 bases and J 0 bases, leaving 11 bases between the germline ends. The CDR3 sequence: CASSHAVASYEQYF. As DNA, the CDR3 is TGTGCCAGCAGCCACGCGGTAGCCTCCTACGAGCAGTACTTC.